The 5 T cell receptor beta chains given below trace back to one sample, sequenced in a study of T cell changes during pregnancy in multiple sclerosis. Profiled with immunoSEQ multiplex PCR; TCRdb holds only in-frame clones, not every one. The data show under 130,000 clones, 85% to 95% seen once. Source: peripheral blood, taken after pregnancy. The receptors come from a female donor with multiple sclerosis, enrolled in a pregnancy study.

The V gene is TRBV7-6, the J gene TRBJ1-1, with 9 bases identical to TRBD1. This CDR3 comprises 15 residues. The germline gives CDR1 SGHVS, CDR2 FNYEAQ. The V segment lost 6 bases and the J segment 0 bases; nucleotides outside the gene matches: 5. The CDR3 loop is CASRQDRGMNTEAFF. The CDR3 DNA reads as TGTGCCAGCAGGCAAGACAGGGGGATGAACACTGAAGCTTTCTTT.

The DNA for the CDR3 is TGTGCCAGCAGCCAGGAAGAGGAGCTGTTTTTT. It yields the protein CASSQEEELFF. The rearrangement joins TRBV9 to TRBJ2-2; D not resolved. The CDR3 is 11 amino acids. Trimming removed 4 bases at V and 10 bases at J, with 8 bases between. The germline CDR1 and CDR2 sequences are SGDLS and YYNGEE.

This chain links TRBV6-6 with TRBJ1-3; D possibly corresponds to TRBD1 (6 bases). The CDR3 covers 14 residues. Germline V gives CDR1 MNHNY, CDR2 SVGAGI (reference sequence). Trimming shortened V by 6 bases and J by 2 bases, and 11 bases separated the two germline ends. DNA of the CDR3: TGTGCCAGCAGCCGTGGACAGACTGGAAACACCATATATTTT. Translating it yields CASSRGQTGNTIYF.

The chain has TRBV27 and TRBJ1-1; possibly TRBD1 for D (6 bases). This CDR3 spans 13 amino acids. Germline values: CDR1 MNHEY, CDR2 SMNVEV (reference sequence). The V end lost 3 bases, the J end lost 7 bases, and 12 bases lay between the germline ends. CDR3 DNA: TGTGCCAGCAGTTTGGACAGTCTCAATGAAGCTTTCTTT. It codes for CASSLDSLNEAFF.

This chain links TRBV5-1 with TRBJ2-5; 13 bases agree with TRBD2. This CDR3 has 17 amino acids. Germline CDR1 is SGHRS and CDR2 is YFSETQ. V shed 4 bases, J shed 4 bases, and the junction held 10 bases outside the gene matches. CDR3 DNA sequence: TGCGCCAGCAGCCCGACGAGACTAGCGGGAGGTAGAGAGACCCAGTACTTC. It translates to CASSPTRLAGGRETQYF. The full variable domain, its missing parts supplied by reference TRBV5-1 and TRBJ2-5, is KAGVTQTPRYLIKTRGQQVTLSCSPISGHRSVSWYQQTPGQGLQFLFEYFSETQRNKGNFPGRFSGRQFSNSRSEMNVSTLELGDSALYLCASSPTRLAGGRETQYFGPGTRLLVL.